The rows below give T cell receptor beta chains drawn from one sample of a study of T cell responses to AZD1222 COVID-19 vaccine. TCRdb's copy holds only in-frame clones and misses some; the assay was immunoSEQ multiplex PCR. This table holds about 180,000 clones, roughly 92% found once. This specimen was peripheral blood, taken 28 days after the second AZD1222 dose. The receptors were sampled from an adult who received the AZD1222 COVID-19 vaccine. CDR3s include the opening cysteine and the closing phenylalanine or tryptophan. Fields, in order: CDR3 DNA, CDR3 protein, D gene, J gene, clone size, V gene. D genes are given only for firm matches. Not all rows give a size; the values are once, few, many and, for expanded clones, a class.

CDR3nt: TGTGCCAGCAGTTTAACGGGGGGACAGCCCCAGCATTTT
CDR3aa: CASSLTGGQPQHF
d_gene: -
j_gene: TRBJ1-5
abundance: once
v_gene: TRBV27

CDR3nt: TGTGCCAGCAGTGAAGTAGCAGAGCAGTACTTC
CDR3aa: CASSEVAEQYF
d_gene: -
j_gene: TRBJ2-7
abundance: few
v_gene: TRBV6-1

CDR3nt: TGTGCCAGCTCACCGCAGGGAGGTGGCTACACCTTC
CDR3aa: CASSPQGGGYTF
d_gene: -
j_gene: TRBJ1-2
abundance: once
v_gene: TRBV18

CDR3nt: TGTGCCAGCAGTTTAGGGACAGGGATTGAGCAGTACTTC
CDR3aa: CASSLGTGIEQYF
d_gene: TRBD1
j_gene: TRBJ2-7
abundance: -
v_gene: TRBV12-3/TRBV12-4

CDR3nt: TGTGCCAGCAGCTCCCTAGGCGTGCAGGGCGATAGGGGCTACACCTTC
CDR3aa: CASSSLGVQGDRGYTF
d_gene: -
j_gene: TRBJ1-2
abundance: -
v_gene: TRBV7-8

CDR3nt: TGCGCCAGCAGCCAAGGTGTGAACAGCATGAACACTGAAGCTTTCTTT
CDR3aa: CASSQGVNSMNTEAFF
d_gene: -
j_gene: TRBJ1-1
abundance: -
v_gene: TRBV4-3

CDR3nt: TGCGCCAGCAGCCAAGGGACAGCGAACACTGAAGCTTTCTTT
CDR3aa: CASSQGTANTEAFF
d_gene: -
j_gene: TRBJ1-1
abundance: -
v_gene: TRBV4-3

CDR3nt: TGTGCCAGCACTTCCGGAGGGGAGCTGTTTTTT
CDR3aa: CASTSGGELFF
d_gene: -
j_gene: TRBJ2-2
abundance: -
v_gene: TRBV7-9

CDR3nt: TGTGCCAGCAGCGCTGGGACAGGGGGCACTGAAGCTTTCTTT
CDR3aa: CASSAGTGGTEAFF
d_gene: TRBD1
j_gene: TRBJ1-1
abundance: -
v_gene: TRBV7-9

CDR3nt: TGTGCCAGCAGCCAAAGACCCAACTCTGGAAACACCATATATTTT
CDR3aa: CASSQRPNSGNTIYF
d_gene: -
j_gene: TRBJ1-3
abundance: -
v_gene: TRBV5-6

CDR3nt: TGTGCCAGCACCCCTGAGATTACCTATGGCTACACCTTC
CDR3aa: CASTPEITYGYTF
d_gene: -
j_gene: TRBJ1-2
abundance: -
v_gene: TRBV6-2/TRBV6-3

CDR3nt: TGTGCCAGCAGCCCTGGAGGGGGTTCGTACGAGCAGTACTTC
CDR3aa: CASSPGGGSYEQYF
d_gene: -
j_gene: TRBJ2-7
abundance: -
v_gene: TRBV3-1/TRBV3-2

CDR3nt: TGCAGTGCTAGGGTCAATGAGCAGTTCTTC
CDR3aa: CSARVNEQFF
d_gene: -
j_gene: TRBJ2-1
abundance: -
v_gene: TRBV20-1

CDR3nt: TGTGCCATCAGTGGAGGGACAGTGTTCGACGAGCAGTACTTC
CDR3aa: CAISGGTVFDEQYF
d_gene: TRBD1
j_gene: TRBJ2-7
abundance: -
v_gene: TRBV10-3

CDR3nt: TGTGCCAGCAGCCTTGACAGAAGCAATCAGCCCCAGCATTTT
CDR3aa: CASSLDRSNQPQHF
d_gene: -
j_gene: TRBJ1-5
abundance: -
v_gene: TRBV6-6

CDR3nt: TGTGCCATCAGTGATGGACTAGATTCCTACAATGAGCAGTTCTTC
CDR3aa: CAISDGLDSYNEQFF
d_gene: TRBD2
j_gene: TRBJ2-1
abundance: once
v_gene: TRBV10-3

CDR3nt: TGTGCCAGCCAAATGGGGGGGGGCACTGAAGCTTTCTTT
CDR3aa: CASQMGGGTEAFF
d_gene: -
j_gene: TRBJ1-1
abundance: -
v_gene: TRBV27

CDR3nt: TGTGCCAGCAGCGTAGGGGCTAGCGGGAGGGGAGATACGCAGTATTTT
CDR3aa: CASSVGASGRGDTQYF
d_gene: TRBD2
j_gene: TRBJ2-3
abundance: -
v_gene: TRBV9

CDR3nt: TGTGCCAGCAGTTCGTCTCTCGGGGTGGGGGAAGGAGGTGAAAAACTGTTTTTT
CDR3aa: CASSSSLGVGEGGEKLFF
d_gene: -
j_gene: TRBJ1-4
abundance: -
v_gene: TRBV28

CDR3nt: TGTGCCAGCACGCCTGAGCGGGCCGCCTACGAGCAGTACTTC
CDR3aa: CASTPERAAYEQYF
d_gene: -
j_gene: TRBJ2-7
abundance: -
v_gene: TRBV27

CDR3nt: TGTGCCAGCACCATAGTATGGGGGGACAGCATCGACTCCTACGAGCAGTACTTC
CDR3aa: CASTIVWGDSIDSYEQYF
d_gene: -
j_gene: TRBJ2-7
abundance: -
v_gene: TRBV11-2

CDR3nt: TGTGCCAGCAGACTCGGGGGACCAGATAATGAAAAACTGTTTTTT
CDR3aa: CASRLGGPDNEKLFF
d_gene: -
j_gene: TRBJ1-4
abundance: -
v_gene: TRBV7-9

CDR3nt: TGTGCCAGCATGAAGGGGAGTTACCCTGGGGCCAACGTCCTGACTTTC
CDR3aa: CASMKGSYPGANVLTF
d_gene: -
j_gene: TRBJ2-6
abundance: -
v_gene: TRBV2

CDR3nt: TGTGCCAGCAGGACAGGGGCGAATGGCTACACCTTC
CDR3aa: CASRTGANGYTF
d_gene: TRBD1
j_gene: TRBJ1-2
abundance: -
v_gene: TRBV12-3/TRBV12-4

CDR3nt: TGTGCCAGTAGGTCGGACAGGGGAATCTACAATGAGCAGTTCTTC
CDR3aa: CASRSDRGIYNEQFF
d_gene: TRBD1
j_gene: TRBJ2-1
abundance: once
v_gene: TRBV19

CDR3nt: TGTGCCACCAGTGACGACAGCTATGGCTACACCTTC
CDR3aa: CATSDDSYGYTF
d_gene: -
j_gene: TRBJ1-2
abundance: -
v_gene: TRBV24-1

CDR3nt: TGTGCCAGCAATAGACACGGGAAAAACATTCAGTACTTC
CDR3aa: CASNRHGKNIQYF
d_gene: -
j_gene: TRBJ2-4
abundance: -
v_gene: TRBV6-5

CDR3nt: TGTGCCAGCAGCTTAGGGCCTTACAATGAGCAGTTCTTC
CDR3aa: CASSLGPYNEQFF
d_gene: -
j_gene: TRBJ2-1
abundance: -
v_gene: TRBV7-6

CDR3nt: TGTGCCAGCAGTTCCGGCGGGGAGCTGTTTTTT
CDR3aa: CASSSGGELFF
d_gene: -
j_gene: TRBJ2-2
abundance: -
v_gene: TRBV6-5

CDR3nt: TGTGCCAGCAGTTTCGACAGGGAGTGGGGTGGCTACACCTTC
CDR3aa: CASSFDREWGGYTF
d_gene: TRBD1
j_gene: TRBJ1-2
abundance: -
v_gene: TRBV27

CDR3nt: TGCGCCAGCAGCTTGAGTACAGGGGGGACCTATGGCTACACCTTC
CDR3aa: CASSLSTGGTYGYTF
d_gene: TRBD1
j_gene: TRBJ1-2
abundance: once
v_gene: TRBV5-1

CDR3nt: TGTGCCAGCCAGAGTCCCCTGGCTGCTAACTATGGCTACACCTTC
CDR3aa: CASQSPLAANYGYTF
d_gene: -
j_gene: TRBJ1-2
abundance: -
v_gene: TRBV19

CDR3nt: TGTGCCAGCAGCCAAGATTCGACTCACCTCCCTCTCTACGAGCAGTACTTC
CDR3aa: CASSQDSTHLPLYEQYF
d_gene: -
j_gene: TRBJ2-7
abundance: -
v_gene: TRBV3-1/TRBV3-2

CDR3nt: TGCGCCAGCAGCCAAGATTATCTAGCGGGGGGGCTAAATGAGCAGTTCTTC
CDR3aa: CASSQDYLAGGLNEQFF
d_gene: TRBD2
j_gene: TRBJ2-1
abundance: -
v_gene: TRBV4-3

CDR3nt: TGTGCCAGCAGCCTCAGCTTCAGGGGAGCCTACACCTTC
CDR3aa: CASSLSFRGAYTF
d_gene: -
j_gene: TRBJ1-2
abundance: -
v_gene: TRBV9

CDR3nt: TGCGCCAGCAGCCAAGACCGGCAGGCCCGGGACAGGCGAAACAATGAGCAGTTCTTC
CDR3aa: CASSQDRQARDRRNNEQFF
d_gene: TRBD1
j_gene: TRBJ2-1
abundance: -
v_gene: TRBV4-3

CDR3nt: TGTGCCAGCAGCCAAGCCCGGTGGGAAGGCTACACCTTC
CDR3aa: CASSQARWEGYTF
d_gene: -
j_gene: TRBJ1-2
abundance: few
v_gene: TRBV14

CDR3nt: TGCAGTGTTAGTTTGGGGCCCGCAGATACGCAGTATTTT
CDR3aa: CSVSLGPADTQYF
d_gene: -
j_gene: TRBJ2-3
abundance: -
v_gene: TRBV20-1